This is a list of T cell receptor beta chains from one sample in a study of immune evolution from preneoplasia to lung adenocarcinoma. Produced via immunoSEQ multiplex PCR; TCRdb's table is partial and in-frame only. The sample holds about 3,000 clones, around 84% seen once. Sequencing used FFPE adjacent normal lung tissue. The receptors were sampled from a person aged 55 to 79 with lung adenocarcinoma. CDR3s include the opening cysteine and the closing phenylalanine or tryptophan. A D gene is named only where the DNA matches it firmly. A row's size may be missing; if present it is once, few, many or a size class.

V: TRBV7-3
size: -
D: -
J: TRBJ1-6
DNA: TGTGCCAGCGAACCCCCCGGGGGGACGGATTCACCCCTCCACTTT
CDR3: CASEPPGGTDSPLHF

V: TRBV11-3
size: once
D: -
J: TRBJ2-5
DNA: TGTGCCAGCAGCTTAGTACTAGGCTCCAGAGAGACCCAGTACTTC
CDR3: CASSLVLGSRETQYF

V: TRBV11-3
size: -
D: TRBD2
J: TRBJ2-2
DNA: TGTGCCAGCAGCTTAGAGGCCTTCGGGGGGGCCAACACCGGGGAGCTGTTTTTT
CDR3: CASSLEAFGGANTGELFF

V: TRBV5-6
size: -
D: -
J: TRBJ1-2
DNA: TGTGCCAGCAGCTTGGTTCAAGGCTTATCCTATGGCTACACCTTC
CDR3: CASSLVQGLSYGYTF

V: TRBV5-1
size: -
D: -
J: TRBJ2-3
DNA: TGCGCCAGCAGCTTTAGAGGGGCTAGCACAGATACGCAGTATTTT
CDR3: CASSFRGASTDTQYF

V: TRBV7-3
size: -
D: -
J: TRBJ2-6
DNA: TGTGCCAGCAGCATTACAGGGTTCTCTGGGGCCAACGTCCTGACTTTC
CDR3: CASSITGFSGANVLTF

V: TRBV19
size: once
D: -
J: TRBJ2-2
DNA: TGTGCCACCCATGACACAAACACCGGGGAGCTGTTTTTT
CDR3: CATHDTNTGELFF

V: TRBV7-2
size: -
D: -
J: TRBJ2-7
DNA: TGTGCCAGCAGCGGACCGACCGGTGGCTCCTACGAGCAGTACTTC
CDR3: CASSGPTGGSYEQYF

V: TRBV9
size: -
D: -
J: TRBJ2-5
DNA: TGTGCCAGCAGCGTTGGGGAGGAGACAGCCTCCATTGGGGTCCAGTACTTC
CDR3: CASSVGEETASIGVQYF

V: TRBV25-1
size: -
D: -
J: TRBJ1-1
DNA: TGTGCCAGCAGTGAAGGTGGGAGACGGAACACTGAAGCTTTCTTT
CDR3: CASSEGGRRNTEAFF

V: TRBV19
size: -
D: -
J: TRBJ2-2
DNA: TGTGCCAGTAGGTACGGGTCGAACACCGGGGAGCTGTTTTTT
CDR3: CASRYGSNTGELFF

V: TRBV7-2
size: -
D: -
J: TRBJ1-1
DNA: TGTGCCAGCAGCGAAACGAGGAACACTGAAGCTTTCTTT
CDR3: CASSETRNTEAFF

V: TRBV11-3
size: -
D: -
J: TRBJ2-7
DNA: TGTGCCAGCAGCTTAGATTTGCAGAGCCAGTACTTC
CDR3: CASSLDLQSQYF

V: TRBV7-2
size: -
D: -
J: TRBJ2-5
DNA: TGTGCCAGCAGCCTTACCTACCAAGGGACCCAGTACTTC
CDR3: CASSLTYQGTQYF

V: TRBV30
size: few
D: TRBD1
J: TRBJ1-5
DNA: TGTGCCTGGAGCTTCGGACAGGGCAGCAATCAGCCCCAGCATTTT
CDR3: CAWSFGQGSNQPQHF

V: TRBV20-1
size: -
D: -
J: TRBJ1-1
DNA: TGCAGAGCCAGCGTGAACACTGAAGCTTTCTTT
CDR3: CRASVNTEAFF

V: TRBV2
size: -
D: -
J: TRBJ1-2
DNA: TGTGCCAGCATTACCACGCGGGCGTATGGCTACACCTTC
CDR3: CASITTRAYGYTF

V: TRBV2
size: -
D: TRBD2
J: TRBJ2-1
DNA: TGTGCCAGCTGCCGGACTAGCTCGGACGATGAGCAGTTCTTC
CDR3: CASCRTSSDDEQFF